The sequence of this TCR beta chain was determined in a study of blood T cell repertoires in COVID-19. Study-wide background: COVID-19 samples collected from the United States, Italy and Spain covered acute and convalescent phases. T cells, B-cell-depleted T cells, or PBMCs supplied cDNA or gDNA.

Authors' analysis steps: The assay estimated nucleated cells by amplifying reference gene primers. Some clones are missing from TCRdb's copy, which holds only in-frame ones; the method was immunoSEQ multiplex PCR. The V and J calls and clone size were taken over from that table, and D and trimming were inferred from the DNA. Of around 100,000 clones listed, more than 85% are singletons. The V end lost 1 base, the J end lost 6 bases, and 10 bases lay between the germline ends. Germline V gene lookup returns CDR1 MNHEY and CDR2 SMNVEV (reference sequence). The CDR3 is made up of 13 amino acids. This sequence joins TRBV27 and TRBJ2-7, with a possible D match to TRBD2 (6 bases). Sequencing input: peripheral blood. The clonotype was recovered from a human donor with active COVID-19. The donor label of this sample is uncertain. The CDR3 DNA is TGTGCCAGCAGTTTATGGGCCGGGGGCGAGCAGTACTTC. Protein sequence: CASSLWAGGEQYF.